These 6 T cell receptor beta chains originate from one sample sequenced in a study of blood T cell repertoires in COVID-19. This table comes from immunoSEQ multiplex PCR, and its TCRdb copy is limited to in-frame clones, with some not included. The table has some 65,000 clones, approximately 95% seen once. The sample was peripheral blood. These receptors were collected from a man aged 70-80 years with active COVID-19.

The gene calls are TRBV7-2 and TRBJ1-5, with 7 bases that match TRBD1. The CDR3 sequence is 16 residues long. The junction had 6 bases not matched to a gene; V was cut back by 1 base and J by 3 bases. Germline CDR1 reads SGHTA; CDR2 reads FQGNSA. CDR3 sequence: CASSLGQGAVNQPQHF. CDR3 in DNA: TGTGCCAGCAGCTTAGGACAGGGCGCGGTCAATCAGCCCCAGCATTTT.

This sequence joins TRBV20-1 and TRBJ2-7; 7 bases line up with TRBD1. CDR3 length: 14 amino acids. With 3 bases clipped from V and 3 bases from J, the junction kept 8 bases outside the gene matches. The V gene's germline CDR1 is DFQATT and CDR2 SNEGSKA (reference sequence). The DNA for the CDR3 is TGCAGTGCTAGTGGAGGACAGGAAGACTACGAGCAGTACTTC. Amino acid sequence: CSASGGQEDYEQYF.

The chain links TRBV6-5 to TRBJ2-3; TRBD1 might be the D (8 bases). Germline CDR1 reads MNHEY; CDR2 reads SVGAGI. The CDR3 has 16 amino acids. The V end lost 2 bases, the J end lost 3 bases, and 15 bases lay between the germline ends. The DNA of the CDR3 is TGTGCCAGCAGTTACCCTGGACAGGGAGGGACAGATACGCAGTATTTT. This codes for CASSYPGQGGTDTQYF.

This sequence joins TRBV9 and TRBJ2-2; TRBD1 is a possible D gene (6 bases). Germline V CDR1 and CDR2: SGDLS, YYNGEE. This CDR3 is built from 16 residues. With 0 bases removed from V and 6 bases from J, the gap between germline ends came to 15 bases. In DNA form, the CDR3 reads TGTGCCAGCAGCGTAGTTGTGGGCAGGGGCGCCGGGGAGCTGTTTTTT. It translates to CASSVVVGRGAGELFF.

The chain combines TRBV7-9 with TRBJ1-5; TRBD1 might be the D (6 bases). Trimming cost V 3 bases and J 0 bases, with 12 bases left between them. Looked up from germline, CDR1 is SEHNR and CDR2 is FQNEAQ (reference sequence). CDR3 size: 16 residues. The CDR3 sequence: CASSLGHVNSNQPQHF. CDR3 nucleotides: TGTGCCAGCAGCTTGGGACATGTTAATAGCAATCAGCCCCAGCATTTT.

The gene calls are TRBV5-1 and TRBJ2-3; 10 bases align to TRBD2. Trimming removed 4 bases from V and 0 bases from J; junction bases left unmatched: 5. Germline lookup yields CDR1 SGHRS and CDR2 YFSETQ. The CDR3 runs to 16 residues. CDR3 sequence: CASSRNSGGSTDTQYF. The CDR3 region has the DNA TGCGCCAGCAGCAGGAATAGCGGGGGGAGCACAGATACGCAGTATTTT.